This is a list of T cell receptor beta chains from one sample in a study of blood T cell repertoires in COVID-19. Data came from immunoSEQ multiplex PCR; TCRdb stores just in-frame clones and leaves some out. The data hold over 90,000 clones, with around 87% observed a single time. Sequencing input: peripheral blood. These receptors all come from a human donor in a cohort sampled during active COVID-19. The CDR3 runs from the conserved cysteine through the conserved F or W. The order of the fields is J gene, V gene, D gene, clone size, CDR3 DNA, CDR3 protein. A D gene is named only where the DNA matches it firmly. For some rows the clone size is stated as once, few or many, or as a class when expanded; others skip it.

J: TRBJ2-5; V: TRBV14; D: TRBD1; size: .; DNA: TGTGCCAGCAGCCAAGGGGTCTTGGGCAGGGGGCAAGAGACCCAGTACTTC; CDR3: CASSQGVLGRGQETQYF
J: TRBJ2-1; V: TRBV5-4; D: .; size: few; DNA: TGTGCCAGCAGCTTTATGACAAGAGACAATGAGCAGTTCTTC; CDR3: CASSFMTRDNEQFF
J: TRBJ1-2; V: TRBV7-9; D: .; size: .; DNA: TGTGCCAGCAGCTTAGACAGTGTCAATGGCTACACCTTC; CDR3: CASSLDSVNGYTF
J: TRBJ1-5; V: TRBV13; D: .; size: .; DNA: TGTGCCAGCAGCTCGCGGGACGTCGATCAGCCCCAGCATTTT; CDR3: CASSSRDVDQPQHF
J: TRBJ1-1; V: TRBV5-6; D: .; size: .; DNA: TGTGCCAGCTCACCGGGGGTTGGGGCTGAAGCTTTCTTT; CDR3: CASSPGVGAEAFF
J: TRBJ2-2; V: TRBV30; D: .; size: .; DNA: TGTGCCTGGAGTGTCCTAGGCACCGGGGAGCTGTTTTTT; CDR3: CAWSVLGTGELFF
J: TRBJ1-1; V: TRBV6-6; D: .; size: .; DNA: TGTGCCAGCAGTTACTCCGCCACCAGTCCAGCTTTCTTT; CDR3: CASSYSATSPAFF
J: TRBJ1-6; V: TRBV18; D: .; size: .; DNA: TGTGCCAGCTCATCCAGGGGAATACCGAATAATTCACCCCTCCACTTT; CDR3: CASSSRGIPNNSPLHF
J: TRBJ2-1; V: TRBV7-9; D: TRBD1; size: once; DNA: TGTGCCAGCAGCCCGGACAGGGTCGATGAGCAGTTCTTC; CDR3: CASSPDRVDEQFF
J: TRBJ1-2; V: TRBV9; D: .; size: .; DNA: TGTGCCAGCAGCGTAGAGCTGGGCAACTATGGCTACACCTTC; CDR3: CASSVELGNYGYTF
J: TRBJ2-2; V: TRBV6-5; D: TRBD2; size: few; DNA: TGTGCCAGCGCGCTAGCGGGCACCGGGGAGCTGTTTTTT; CDR3: CASALAGTGELFF
J: TRBJ2-3; V: TRBV30; D: TRBD2; size: .; DNA: TGTGCCTGGGGGCGGGGGACGGCAGATACGCAGTATTTT; CDR3: CAWGRGTADTQYF
J: TRBJ2-1; V: TRBV6-5; D: TRBD2; size: few; DNA: TGTGCCAGCAGAAAGACTAGCGGGATCTACAATGAGCAGTTCTTC; CDR3: CASRKTSGIYNEQFF
J: TRBJ2-7; V: TRBV29-1; D: TRBD1; size: once; DNA: TGCAGCGTTGGAATCAGGGGGCAGAACGAGCAGTACTTC; CDR3: CSVGIRGQNEQYF
J: TRBJ2-1; V: TRBV4-2; D: TRBD2; size: .; DNA: TGTGCCAGCAGCCAAGATCGGGACGGGAGGAATGAGCAGTTCTTC; CDR3: CASSQDRDGRNEQFF
J: TRBJ1-1; V: TRBV27; D: .; size: .; DNA: TGTGCCAGCAGTTTATCCGCGCCCTCTGAAGCTTTCTTT; CDR3: CASSLSAPSEAFF
J: TRBJ1-1; V: TRBV6-2/TRBV6-3; D: .; size: .; DNA: TGTGCCAGCAGTTATTCCAGGGGCCTGAACACTGAAGCTTTCTTT; CDR3: CASSYSRGLNTEAFF
J: TRBJ1-3; V: TRBV7-2; D: .; size: .; DNA: TGTGCCAGCAGCTCCCGACAGGGAAACACCATATATTTT; CDR3: CASSSRQGNTIYF
J: TRBJ2-7; V: TRBV27; D: TRBD1; size: .; DNA: TGTGCCAGCAGTTTAGTAATGGGGACAGGGAAAGCCTACGAGCAGTACTTC; CDR3: CASSLVMGTGKAYEQYF
J: TRBJ1-1; V: TRBV20-1; D: .; size: once; DNA: TGCAGTGCTAGAGGACAGACTGAAGCTTTCTTT; CDR3: CSARGQTEAFF
J: TRBJ2-1; V: TRBV29-1; D: TRBD1; size: .; DNA: TGCAGCGTAAGGACAGGCTCCTACAATGAGCAGTTCTTC; CDR3: CSVRTGSYNEQFF
J: TRBJ1-3; V: TRBV2; D: .; size: once; DNA: TGTGCCAGCAGTGAACTCCGAACTACTGGAAACACCATATATTTT; CDR3: CASSELRTTGNTIYF